These 21 T cell receptor beta chains came from one sample sequenced in a study of T cells in Graves' hyperthyroidism and ophthalmopathy. The source material, RNA transcripts, was used to amplify TCR beta CDR3 regions. HTBI primers drove first-round RT-PCR of the TCR CDR3. One entry per CDR3 protein results from TCRdb running MiXCR on the multiplex PCR reads. The data show a few hundred thousand distinct CDR3 sequences, around a fifth seen once. The specimen was blood. Source of these receptors: a woman aged 50 to 60 with Graves' hyperthyroidism.

V and J are TRBV18 and TRBJ2-1; TRBD2 agrees at 11 bases. Germline values: CDR1 KGHSH, CDR2 LQKENI. Losses at the gene ends were 2 bases for V and 1 base for J; bases not matched to a gene: 10. The CDR3 extends over 19 amino acids. The chain's CDR3 is CASSPKRLAGIGSYNEQFF. The CDR3 DNA sequence: TGTGCCAGCTCACCAAAACGACTAGCGGGAATTGGTTCCTACAATGAGCAGTTCTTC.

This clonotype was counted at least ten times. V and J are TRBV28 and TRBJ1-1; D gene ambiguous. This CDR3 comprises 15 residues. V was shortened by 6 bases and J by 0 bases, with 14 bases between the two germline ends. The germline CDR1 and CDR2 sequences are MDHEN and SYDVKM. CDR3 loop: CASRPGQSMNTEAFF. Written as DNA, the CDR3 is TGTGCCAGCAGACCCGGGCAGTCCATGAACACTGAAGCTTTCTTT.

This clonotype was counted at least ten times. The V gene is TRBV12-3 or TRBV12-4, the J gene TRBJ1-2, with a possible D match to TRBD1 (6 bases). The ends were cut back, 6 bases at V and 8 bases at J, with 19 bases in the middle. The CDR3 extends over 14 amino acids. The CDR3 DNA is TGTGCCAGCAGCGGACTGGGGACAACTCGGGGCTACACCTTC. As protein: CASSGLGTTRGYTF.

Comment on this clonotype: A much larger clone differs from this one at a single base, so this may be a read error. This chain links TRBV2 with TRBJ1-2; 7 bases align to TRBD1. CDR1 is SNHLY, CDR2 FYNNEI, per germline. CDR3 length equals 14 residues. After removal of 3 bases from V and 8 bases from J, the junction contained 9 bases not matched to a gene. The CDR3 sequence: CASSDGGAGGGYTF. CDR3 bases: TGTGCCAGCAGTGATGGTGGGGCAGGGGGAGGCTACACCTTC. Looking up the rest from reference TRBV2 and TRBJ1-2 gives the full variable domain: EPEVTQTPSHQVTQMGQEVILRCVPISNHLYFYWYRQILGQKVEFLVSFYNNEISEKSEIFDDQFSVERPDGSNFTLKIRSTKLEDSAMYFCASSDGGAGGGYTFGSGTRLTVV.

This clonotype was counted between two and nine times. V is TRBV11-2 and J is TRBJ1-2; a possible D gene is TRBD1 (5 bases). From germline, CDR1 is SGHAT and CDR2 FQNNGV. The length of the CDR3 is 15 residues. Trimming removed 5 bases at V and 2 bases at J, with 15 bases between. The CDR3 loop is CASSHDSWRNYGYTF. The CDR3, as DNA: TGTGCCAGCAGCCATGACAGTTGGCGGAACTATGGCTACACCTTC.

This clonotype was counted many times. The chain is built from TRBV5-6 and TRBJ2-6; maybe TRBD1 (5 bases). The CDR3 runs to 16 residues. Germline lookup yields CDR1 SGHDT and CDR2 YYEEEE. V was shortened by 3 bases and J by 0 bases, with 10 bases between the two germline ends. DNA of the CDR3: TGTGCCAGCAGCTACCGCAGGGCCTCTGGGGCCAACGTCCTGACTTTC. Protein product: CASSYRRASGANVLTF.

This chain uses TRBV11-2 with TRBJ2-1, with 8 bases fitting TRBD2. Germline V gene lookup returns CDR1 SGHAT and CDR2 FQNNGV. This CDR3 is 15 amino acids long. V lost 2 bases, J lost 6 bases, and 6 bases stayed unmatched. In DNA, the CDR3 is TGTGCCAGCAGCTTATCAACTACTAGCGGCAATGAGCAGTTCTTC. It encodes CASSLSTTSGNEQFF.

This clonotype has more than one count but fewer than ten. The rearrangement links TRBV3-1 to TRBJ2-1, with D unclear. The V and J ends lost 5 bases and 4 bases respectively, with 15 bases between them. CDR3 length: 15 residues. CDR1 is LGHDT and CDR2 is YNNKEL in the germline V gene (reference sequence). DNA of the CDR3: TGTGCCAGCAGCATGACTCTCCTTGGGTACAATGAGCAGTTCTTC. It is translated as CASSMTLLGYNEQFF.

In its sample, this clonotype was seen a few times. The chain couples TRBV4-1 to TRBJ2-2; TRBD1 agrees at 7 bases. The length of the CDR3 is 16 residues. Germline V lookup: CDR1 MGHRA, CDR2 YSYEKL. V shed 3 bases, J shed 4 bases, and the junction held 8 bases outside the gene matches. The CDR3 coding sequence is TGCGCCAGCAGCCACGTGGGGACAGCGTCCACCGGGGAGCTGTTTTTT. It codes for CASSHVGTASTGELFF.

This clonotype has a count of ten or more. The rearrangement uses TRBV11-3 and TRBJ2-3; TRBD1 might be the D (6 bases). This CDR3 is built from 16 residues. CDR1 is SGHNT, CDR2 YENEEA, per germline. Deletions cut 6 bases from V and 0 bases from J, with 16 bases between. This CDR3 reads CASSAGVGASTDTQYF. In DNA form, the CDR3 reads TGTGCCAGCAGTGCAGGGGTGGGGGCTAGCACAGATACGCAGTATTTT.

This clonotype was recorded many times. The genes are TRBV11-2 and TRBJ1-3; 8 bases are shared with TRBD1. Trimming cost V 5 bases and J 4 bases; bases outside gene matches: 4. Germline loops: CDR1 SGHAT, CDR2 FQNNGV. The CDR3 runs to 14 residues. CDR3 protein: CASSRTGLGNTIYF. The DNA of the CDR3 is TGTGCCAGCAGCCGGACAGGGTTGGGAAACACCATATATTTT.

This clonotype turned up a few times. This chain joins TRBV20-1 and TRBJ2-3; D call uncertain. Trimming pared 4 bases from V and 4 bases from J, leaving 9 bases between. The CDR3 is 12 residues long. Germline lookup yields CDR1 DFQATT and CDR2 SNEGSKA (reference sequence). CDR3 loop: CSATPPADTQYF. The CDR3 DNA reads as TGCAGTGCTACCCCCCCCGCAGATACGCAGTATTTT.

The CDR3 nucleotides read TGTGCCAGCAGTTCCGACAGATTAAATCAGCCCCAGCATTTT. Translation gives CASSSDRLNQPQHF. The rearrangement uses TRBV6-5 and TRBJ1-5, with a weak D call TRBD1 (5 bases). Per germline, CDR1 MNHEY and CDR2 SVGAGI. The CDR3 sequence is 14 residues long. V gave up 4 bases and J gave up 4 bases, with 11 bases separating them.

The rearrangement links TRBV20-1 to TRBJ2-3, with 9 bases fitting TRBD1. The CDR3 is 14 residues long. J gave up 6 bases and V 5 bases, and 9 bases lay outside the gene matches. Germline CDR1 DFQATT, CDR2 SNEGSKA (reference sequence). The CDR3: CSAPRTGAMDTQYF. The CDR3 nucleotides are TGCAGTGCTCCGCGGACAGGGGCGATGGATACGCAGTATTTT.

This clonotype was seen a few times. The V and J genes are TRBV5-6 and TRBJ2-3; no firm D call. V was shortened by 1 base and J by 1 base, with 7 bases between the two germline ends. Germline loops: CDR1 SGHDT, CDR2 YYEEEE. This CDR3 contains 14 residues. The CDR3 reads CASSLIRGTDTQYF. Here the CDR3 DNA reads TGTGCCAGCAGCTTGATTAGGGGCACAGATACGCAGTATTTT.

The V and J genes are TRBV5-5 and TRBJ2-7; D gene unclear. The CDR3 is 13 residues long. The germline CDR1 and CDR2 sequences are SGHKS and YYEKEE (reference sequence). V lost 4 bases and J lost 1, with 9 bases in between. The CDR3 here is CASSPTPSYEQYF. The CDR3 DNA sequence: TGTGCCAGCAGCCCCACCCCGTCCTACGAGCAGTACTTC.

This clonotype was detected ten times or more. The chain is built from TRBV20-1 and TRBJ1-5; the D gene is possibly TRBD1 (5 bases). CDR3 size: 15 residues. Germline assignment: CDR1 DFQATT and CDR2 SNEGSKA (reference sequence). Trimming took 6 bases from V and 1 from J, leaving 16 bases between them. Here the CDR3 reads CSADSMVKSNQPQHF. CDR3 nucleotides: TGCAGTGCCGACAGTATGGTTAAGAGCAATCAGCCCCAGCATTTT.

The chain carries TRBV27 and TRBJ2-3, with D unclear. The germline V and J ends were trimmed by 6 bases and 0 bases, with 10 bases remaining between them. Germline-derived CDR1 and CDR2 are MNHEY and SMNVEV (reference sequence). This CDR3 spans 14 amino acids. CDR3: CASRWASSTDTQYF. Here the CDR3 DNA reads TGTGCCAGCAGGTGGGCCTCAAGCACAGATACGCAGTATTTT.

This clonotype came up a few times. The V and J genes are TRBV29-1 and TRBJ2-2; the D gene could be TRBD1 or TRBD2 (6 bases each). CDR3 length: 14 amino acids. V lost 4 bases to trimming and J lost 3 bases, with 12 bases between them. Germline V gives CDR1 SQVTM, CDR2 ANQGSEA. The CDR3 DNA follows: TGCAGCGTTGGGGGGGCGGTGGACACCGGGGAGCTGTTTTTT. This translates into CSVGGAVDTGELFF.

This clonotype was recorded at least ten times. One end of the junction is discordant with germline, which a read error may explain. The chain carries TRBV20-1 and TRBJ2-2; D remains ambiguous. The CDR3 consists of 15 residues. Germline CDR1 reads DFQATT; CDR2 reads SNEGSKA (reference sequence). In DNA form, the CDR3 reads TGCAGCGCTAGAGCTCTCCCCAGAAGGACCGGGGAGCTGTTTTTT. Encoded protein: CSARALPRRTGELFF.

V usage is TRBV29-1 and J usage is TRBJ2-7, with TRBD1 identical over 8 bases. J lost 0 bases, V lost 4 bases, and 5 bases had no gene match. The germline V gene has CDR1 SQVTM and CDR2 ANQGSEA. The length of the CDR3 is 14 residues. The CDR3 here is CSVARQGSSYEQYF. The CDR3 region has the DNA TGCAGCGTTGCCCGACAGGGGAGCTCCTACGAGCAGTACTTC.